This T cell receptor beta chain is drawn from a study of blood T cells in healthy people across ages. Study results and limitations: Roughly linear age-related decline in beta diversity appeared, significant by age 40. The donors' CMV status was not determined, possibly confounding changes in expanded clonotypes.

With a J-beta primer mix and a sample-barcoded 5' primer, a second PCR ran roughly 6 to 11 cycles. TCRdb re-called the 5' RACE reads with MiXCR, one entry per CDR3 protein. Of some 780,000 distinct CDR3 sequences in the sample, approximately 60% are singletons; the top ten hold approximately 24%. The CDR3 spans 13 residues. V was pared by 6 bases and J by 6 bases, with 14 bases between. Concerning this clonotype: The target antigen is unknown.

Isolated PBMCs totaled at least 6.5 million in each sample. The source of this sequence is a man between 40 and 49 years old in good health. The specimen sequenced was blood. The chain combines TRBV12-3 or TRBV12-4 with TRBJ1-2; D possibly corresponds to TRBD1 (5 bases). CDR3 residues: CASSPPGQNGYTF. CDR3 bases: TGTGCCAGCAGCCCCCCCGGACAAAATGGCTACACCTTC.